This T cell receptor (beta chain) was recorded in a study of T cell repertoires in cytomegalovirus infection. Study at large: HLA-B-restricted CMV epitopes that are well studied were used alongside recently identified HLA-C-restricted ones. Public signatures in TCR beta pointed to CMV infection and matching HLA type. Study conclusions and caveats: Ex vivo responses were dominated by HLA-C-restricted CMV-specific TCR beta clonotypes. Carriers of CMV plus the relevant HLA were identified by cumulative public TCR beta family frequency.

Germline-derived CDR1 and CDR2 are MGHRA and YSYEKL. Between the trimmed V and J ends, which lost 6 bases and 12 bases, there was a span of 21 bases. The CDR3 totals 14 residues. TCRdb redid the calling of the reads with MiXCR, one entry per CDR3 protein. This table has around 570,000 distinct CDR3 sequences, about 40% appearing once. Turning to this clonotype: Its antigen is not identified.

Here the sequenced sample was cultured PBMCs, taken from culture after CMV antigen stimulation. The sequence came from a human donor in good health (CMV status not recorded). Some clones in this sample may be carry-over from other donors' samples. The chain joins TRBV4-1 to TRBJ2-1; possibly TRBD1 or TRBD2 for D (6 bases each). The CDR3 protein is CASRLFWGARGQFF. In nucleotides, the CDR3 is TGCGCCAGCAGACTGTTTTGGGGGGCGCGTGGGCAGTTCTTC.